These 27 T cell receptor beta chains were sequenced from one sample in a study of T cell responses to AZD1222 COVID-19 vaccine. The method was immunoSEQ multiplex PCR; TCRdb's version includes in-frame clones alone and lacks a portion of them. Among roughly 150,000 clones, around 88% were seen once, and the ten largest hold about 3.3%. Here the sequenced sample was peripheral blood, taken on day 0 of MenACWY control vaccination. These receptors were collected from an adult in good health.

This chain joins TRBV24-1 and TRBJ1-5; the D is unclear. The V end lost 9 bases, the J end lost 0 bases, and 8 bases lay between the germline ends. Germline assignment: CDR1 KGHDR and CDR2 SFDVKD. This CDR3 spans 13 amino acids. This CDR3 is CATSLYSNQPQHF. The CDR3 DNA follows: TGTGCCACCTCCCTCTATAGCAATCAGCCCCAGCATTTT.

This clone is a singleton in its sample. The rearrangement links TRBV19 to TRBJ1-1, with D unclear. Trimming removed 0 bases at V and 0 bases at J, with 5 bases between. Germline V lookup: CDR1 LNHDA, CDR2 SQIVND (reference sequence). CDR3 length: 14 amino acids. The CDR3: CASSIEQMNTEAFF. The CDR3, as DNA: TGTGCCAGTAGTATAGAACAGATGAACACTGAAGCTTTCTTT. Full variable domain (rest looked up from reference TRBV19 and TRBJ1-1): DGGITQSPKYLFRKEGQNVTLSCEQNLNHDAMYWYRQDPGQGLRLIYYSQIVNDFQKGDIAEGYSVSREKKESFPLTVTSAQKNPTAFYLCASSIEQMNTEAFFGQGTRLTVV.

The chain links TRBV9 to TRBJ1-4, with 8 bases aligning to TRBD1. CDR1 and CDR2 (germline): SGDLS, YYNGEE. Trimming at V came to 0 bases and at J to 8 bases, leaving 3 bases not matched to a gene. The CDR3 runs to 14 residues. CDR3 in amino acids: CASSVAGGREKLFF. The CDR3 coding sequence is TGTGCCAGCAGCGTAGCAGGGGGCCGGGAAAAACTGTTTTTT.

The chain joins TRBV9 to TRBJ1-2; D is uncertain. Trimming shortened V by 8 bases and J by 8 bases, and 7 bases separated the two germline ends. The length of the CDR3 is 9 residues. Per the germline V gene, CDR1 is SGDLS and CDR2 is YYNGEE. The CDR3 DNA is TGTGCCAGGTCGGACGGCTACACCTTC. Protein product: CARSDGYTF. Full variable domain (rest looked up from reference TRBV9 and TRBJ1-2): DSGVTQTPKHLITATGQRVTLRCSPRSGDLSVYWYQQSLDQGLQFLIQYYNGEERAKGNILERFSAQQFPDLHSELNLSSLELGDSALYFCARSDGYTFGSGTRLTVV.

This chain connects TRBV28 to TRBJ1-1; 8 nucleotides align to TRBD1. This CDR3 is 15 amino acids long. The junction had 8 bases not matched to a gene; V was cut back by 5 bases and J by 3 bases. Germline-derived CDR1 and CDR2 are MDHEN and SYDVKM. The DNA of the CDR3 is TGTGCCAGCAGTGCCGACAGGGGCTGGGACACTGAAGCTTTCTTT. Amino acid sequence: CASSADRGWDTEAFF.

The chain combines TRBV5-1 with TRBJ2-3, with 7 bases that match TRBD2. This CDR3 has 17 amino acids. Germline loops: CDR1 SGHRS, CDR2 YFSETQ. V trimming: 4 bases; J trimming: 0 bases; junction bases outside the gene matches: 11. The CDR3 DNA sequence: TGCGCCAGCAGCCAAAACCCTAGCGGATCTAGCACAGATACGCAGTATTTT. It specifies CASSQNPSGSSTDTQYF.

The chain employs TRBV5-1 and TRBJ2-7, with 8 nucleotides matching TRBD1. Per germline, CDR1 SGHRS and CDR2 YFSETQ. CDR3 length equals 15 residues. V gave up 4 bases and J gave up 0 bases; unmatched junction bases: 6. CDR3 loop: CASSGKQGDSYEQYF. CDR3 bases: TGCGCCAGCAGCGGGAAACAGGGGGACTCCTACGAGCAGTACTTC.

The J gene is TRBJ2-6, the V gene TRBV29-1; D might be TRBD1 (5 bases). Looked up from germline, CDR1 is SQVTM and CDR2 is ANQGSEA. The CDR3 covers 13 residues. V was clipped by 6 bases and J by 1 base, with 7 bases between them. The CDR3 loop is CSVTASGANVLTF. CDR3 bases: TGCAGCGTGACAGCGTCTGGGGCCAACGTCCTGACTTTC.

The chain is built from TRBV20-1 and TRBJ2-7; D remains ambiguous. Per germline, CDR1 DFQATT and CDR2 SNEGSKA (reference sequence). With 2 bases removed from V and 2 bases from J, the gap between germline ends came to 4 bases. This CDR3 is built from 11 residues. CDR3 DNA sequence: TGCAGTGCTAGACTAGCCTACGAGCAGTACTTC. Protein sequence: CSARLAYEQYF.

For the CDR3, the DNA is TGTGCCAGCAGCGTAGGAAACTCGGGCACAGATACGCAGTATTTT. Its translation: CASSVGNSGTDTQYF. V is TRBV9 and J is TRBJ2-3; no clear D gene. Germline V gives CDR1 SGDLS, CDR2 YYNGEE. The CDR3 has 15 amino acids. Trimming stripped 0 bases from V and 1 base from J, with 9 bases between.

This chain uses TRBV7-6 with TRBJ1-4; D gene ambiguous. The V end lost 1 base, the J end lost 4 bases, and 19 bases lay between the germline ends. Germline V gene sequence: CDR1 SGHVS, CDR2 FNYEAQ. CDR3 length: 18 residues. The CDR3 region has the DNA TGTGCCAGCAGCTTAGACGGGAAGCCACTGCTGGGTAATGAAAAACTGTTTTTT. Its protein product is CASSLDGKPLLGNEKLFF.

The rearrangement uses TRBV7-9 and TRBJ1-4; no clear D. This CDR3 comprises 14 residues. Germline V gene lookup returns CDR1 SEHNR and CDR2 FQNEAQ (reference sequence). Trimming left V 4 bases short and J 11 bases short, with 17 bases between. CDR3 DNA: TGTGCCAGCAGCTCGTCTCTGCGCCTTGAGAAACTGTTTTTT. This sequence encodes CASSSSLRLEKLFF. Variable domain in full (rest from reference TRBV7-9 and TRBJ1-4): DTGVSQNPRHKITKRGQNVTFRCDPISEHNRLYWYRQTLGQGPEFLTYFQNEAQLEKSRLLSDRFSAERPKGSFSTLEIQRTEQGDSAMYLCASSSSLRLEKLFFGSGTQLSVL.

The genes are TRBV7-9 and TRBJ1-4; tentatively, D is TRBD1 (5 bases). CDR1 is SEHNR, CDR2 FQNEAQ, per germline (reference sequence). V was clipped by 9 bases and J by 6 bases, with 11 bases between them. The CDR3 runs 12 residues. The CDR3 loop reads CASGREDEKLFF. The CDR3 DNA reads TGTGCCAGTGGCAGGGAAGATGAAAAACTGTTTTTT. Filled out from reference TRBV7-9 and TRBJ1-4, the complete variable domain reads DTGVSQNPRHKITKRGQNVTFRCDPISEHNRLYWYRQTLGQGPEFLTYFQNEAQLEKSRLLSDRFSAERPKGSFSTLEIQRTEQGDSAMYLCASGREDEKLFFGSGTQLSVL.

This clone has just a few counts. The gene calls are TRBV18 and TRBJ1-6; the D is unclear. Per the germline V gene, CDR1 is KGHSH and CDR2 is LQKENI. Between the trimmed V and J ends, which lost 4 bases and 8 bases, there was a span of 9 bases. CDR3 length: 13 residues. CDR3 amino acids: CASSRGTDSPLHF. Written as DNA, the CDR3 is TGTGCCAGCTCACGGGGAACTGATTCACCCCTCCACTTT.

The chain is built from TRBV27 and TRBJ1-1; possible D gene TRBD1, 6 bases. This CDR3 has 16 residues. CDR1 is MNHEY and CDR2 is SMNVEV in the germline V gene (reference sequence). V dropped 10 bases and J dropped 4 bases, with 25 bases sitting between them. The DNA of the CDR3 is TGTGCCACTCCCCGTGGGGGCAGTAAGTGGAGCACTGAAGCTTTCTTT. Protein: CATPRGGSKWSTEAFF.

The rearrangement joins TRBV28 to TRBJ1-4; 10 bases line up with TRBD1. The V and J ends lost 6 bases and 5 bases, in that order; junction bases with no gene match: 9. The CDR3 loop spans 16 amino acids. Germline-derived CDR1 and CDR2 are MDHEN and SYDVKM. The CDR3 DNA sequence: TGTGCCAGCAGCGCTGGACAGGGGGACTGGAATGAAAAACTGTTTTTT. It is translated as CASSAGQGDWNEKLFF. Variable domain in full (rest from reference TRBV28 and TRBJ1-4): DVKVTQSSRYLVKRTGEKVFLECVQDMDHENMFWYRQDPGLGLRLIYFSYDVKMKEKGDIPEGYSVSREKKERFSLILESASTNQTSMYLCASSAGQGDWNEKLFFGSGTQLSVL.

In regard to this clone: An end of the junction does not agree with germline; a read error may underlie this. The chain recombines TRBV7-7 with TRBJ2-3; TRBD2 matches at 9 bases. The CDR3 extends over 15 amino acids. Germline V gene lookup returns CDR1 SSHAT and CDR2 FNYEAQ (reference sequence). The CDR3 coding sequence is TGTGCTAGCAGCTTAGGACTAGCGCGCACAGATACGCAGTATTTT. Protein: CASSLGLARTDTQYF.

The chain has TRBV5-1 and TRBJ1-4, with D perhaps matching TRBD1 (5 bases). The germline CDR1 and CDR2 sequences are SGHRS and YFSETQ. The CDR3 is made up of 16 amino acids. Trimming removed 2 bases from V and 0 bases from J, with 11 bases in between. CDR3 sequence reads: CASSLSGSATNEKLFF. CDR3 sequence (DNA): TGCGCCAGCAGCTTATCAGGGAGTGCAACTAATGAAAAACTGTTTTTT.

This chain links TRBV7-3 with TRBJ1-6, with D possibly being TRBD1 (5 bases). Germline V gives CDR1 SGHTA, CDR2 FQGTGA. V lost 3 bases and J lost 6, with 9 bases in between. The CDR3 is 14 amino acids. The CDR3, as DNA: TGTGCCAGCAGCTTCGGTCAGGGTAATTCACCCCTCCACTTT. Amino acid sequence: CASSFGQGNSPLHF.

The chain couples TRBV7-8 to TRBJ2-1; 10 bases agree with TRBD1. Per the germline V gene, CDR1 is SGHVS and CDR2 is FQNEAQ. The CDR3 totals 17 residues. With 1 base clipped from V and 7 bases from J, the junction kept 10 bases outside the gene matches. CDR3 nucleotide sequence: TGTGCCAGCAGCTTAGGTAACTCGAGACAGGGGGCGAATGAGCAGTTCTTC. Translation: CASSLGNSRQGANEQFF.

The chain recombines TRBV28 with TRBJ2-2; 7 nucleotides line up with TRBD1. Germline assignment: CDR1 MDHEN and CDR2 SYDVKM. The CDR3 totals 14 residues. The J segment lost 0 bases and the V segment lost 6 bases, leaving 1 base of the junction unmatched. The DNA for the CDR3 is TGTGCCAGCAGCGGGACAGCGAACACCGGGGAGCTGTTTTTT. It specifies CASSGTANTGELFF.

Only one count was recorded for this clone. This rearrangement joins TRBV21-1 to TRBJ1-1; the D call of TRBD1 is as the table states it, not checked on the DNA. TRBV21-1 is termed a pseudogene. The CDR3 runs to 14 residues. For the CDR3, the DNA is TGTGCCAGCACCCTGGGACAGGGTGGGCCTGAAGCTTTCTTT. Its protein is CASTLGQGGPEAFF.

The V call is TRBV4-1, the J call TRBJ1-1, with D perhaps TRBD1 (6 bases). V shed 4 bases and J shed 5 bases, with 14 bases lying between them. Germline V CDR1 and CDR2: MGHRA, YSYEKL. This CDR3 contains 14 residues. The CDR3 sequence: CASSLKHRDTEAFF. The CDR3 DNA reads as TGCGCCAGCAGCCTTAAACACAGGGATACTGAAGCTTTCTTT.

The genes are TRBV20-1 and TRBJ2-7; 9 bases are shared with TRBD2. Germline loops: CDR1 DFQATT, CDR2 SNEGSKA (reference sequence). Losses at the gene ends were 3 bases for V and 5 bases for J; bases not matched to a gene: 11. The CDR3 runs 15 residues. The CDR3 reads CSASTVGLASDEQYF. The CDR3 DNA reads as TGCAGTGCTAGTACTGTGGGACTAGCATCTGACGAGCAGTACTTC.

The V call is TRBV11-2, the J call TRBJ1-3, with D uncertain. CDR1 and CDR2 (germline): SGHAT, FQNNGV. V lost 8 bases, J lost 4 bases, and 12 bases lay in between. This CDR3 has 13 amino acids. The DNA for the CDR3 is TGTGCCAGCCGGGAGGCTGGGGGAAACACCATATATTTT. Translation gives CASREAGGNTIYF.

V gene TRBV12-5 combines with J gene TRBJ1-3; D is unclear. The V end lost 3 bases, the J end lost 0 bases, and 6 bases lay between the germline ends. Germline-derived CDR1 and CDR2 are LGHNT and FRNRAP. The CDR3 covers 14 residues. This chain's CDR3 is CASGFSASGNTIYF. For the CDR3, the DNA is TGTGCTAGTGGTTTCTCGGCCTCTGGAAACACCATATATTTT.

The chain is built from TRBV18 and TRBJ1-1; D unresolved. The CDR3 runs to 11 residues. Trimming removed 3 bases from V and 1 base from J, with 0 bases in between. Germline assignment: CDR1 KGHSH and CDR2 LQKENI. The CDR3 DNA reads TGTGCCAGCTCACCGAACACTGAAGCTTTCTTT. Translation gives CASSPNTEAFF.